This TCR beta chain was recorded in a study of CD8 T cells in ankylosing spondylitis. At least ten counts were recorded for this clonotype. TCRdb re-called the 5' RACE reads through MiXCR, storing one row per CDR3 protein. The sample carries approximately 100,000 distinct CDR3 sequences, about 7.7% recorded once. Germline assignment: CDR1 MRHNA and CDR2 SNTAGT. V shed 6 bases and J shed 1 base, with 11 bases lying between them. This CDR3 is 14 amino acids long. The specimen sequenced was blood, either unsorted or a sorted T cell fraction (not recorded which). The clonotype comes from a male donor with ankylosing spondylitis or in good health (not recorded which). The gene calls are TRBV6-4 and TRBJ2-3; D may be TRBD2 (6 bases). CDR3 region: CASRASSGTDTQYF. The CDR3 DNA is TGTGCCAGCAGGGCCTCTAGCGGCACAGATACGCAGTATTTT.